This passage covers 13 T cell receptor beta chains from one sample sequenced in a study of blood T cell repertoires in COVID-19. Sequencing was performed with immunoSEQ multiplex PCR; in TCRdb, only in-frame clones are kept and a portion is missing. This table has fewer than 20,000 clones, about 91% appearing once. Sample: PBMCs or T cells enriched from blood (not recorded which). The receptors were sampled from a woman in her thirties who had recovered from COVID-19.

The chain uses TRBV2 and TRBJ2-1, with D perhaps matching TRBD2 (7 bases). V gave up 7 bases and J gave up 5 bases, with 18 bases separating them. The CDR3 is made up of 15 amino acids. The V gene's germline CDR1 is SNHLY and CDR2 FYNNEI. This chain's CDR3 is CASMSRRGGDNEQFF. DNA of the CDR3: TGTGCCAGCATGAGTCGGAGGGGGGGTGACAATGAGCAGTTCTTC. The full variable domain, its missing parts supplied by reference TRBV2 and TRBJ2-1, is EPEVTQTPSHQVTQMGQEVILRCVPISNHLYFYWYRQILGQKVEFLVSFYNNEISEKSEIFDDQFSVERPDGSNFTLKIRSTKLEDSAMYFCASMSRRGGDNEQFFGPGTRLTVL.

This clone is a singleton in its sample. The chain joins TRBV7-2 to TRBJ1-2, with D unclear. The V end was cut by 2 bases, the J end by 7 bases, with 26 bases between. This CDR3 is built from 18 residues. Germline-derived CDR1 and CDR2 are SGHTA and FQGNSA. This CDR3 is CASSLFISLGRVGGGYTF. The CDR3 coding sequence is TGTGCCAGCAGCTTATTCATCTCTTTAGGGAGGGTAGGAGGTGGCTACACCTTC.

The chain links TRBV7-2 to TRBJ2-1, with TRBD1 matching over 9 bases. Losses at the gene ends were 2 bases for V and 8 bases for J; bases not matched to a gene: 7. CDR1 and CDR2 from the germline V gene are SGHTA and FQGNSA. The CDR3 contains 15 residues. The CDR3 sequence: CASSLNGQGTHEQFF. The CDR3 coding sequence is TGTGCCAGCAGCTTAAATGGACAGGGGACGCATGAGCAGTTCTTC.

This sequence joins TRBV5-8 and TRBJ1-5; D might be TRBD1 (5 bases). From germline, CDR1 is SGHTS and CDR2 YDEGEE. The length of the CDR3 is 14 residues. V was trimmed by 6 bases and J by 1 base, leaving 11 bases between them. The CDR3 reads CASNSGESNQPQHF. The CDR3 region has the DNA TGTGCCAGCAACTCGGGGGAGAGCAATCAGCCCCAGCATTTT.

This clone was counted between two and nine times. The rearrangement links TRBV2 to TRBJ1-1; 8 bases map to TRBD1. This CDR3 region has 13 residues. V lost 2 bases and J lost 6; bases outside the gene matches: 2. Per germline, CDR1 SNHLY and CDR2 FYNNEI. The CDR3 DNA is TGTGCCAGCAGTGAACAGGGGGCTGCTGAAGCTTTCTTT. It specifies CASSEQGAAEAFF.

This chain links TRBV7-2 with TRBJ2-5; 9 bases line up with TRBD2. The germline V gene has CDR1 SGHTA and CDR2 FQGNSA. V lost 4 bases to trimming and J lost 5 bases; unmatched junction nucleotides: 11. The length of the CDR3 is 16 residues. CDR3 coding DNA: TGTGCCAGCAGCTCTAGCGGGGCCCCACCATGGGAGACCCAGTACTTC. Amino acid sequence: CASSSSGAPPWETQYF.

The chain joins TRBV5-5 to TRBJ1-2; possibly TRBD1 for D (5 bases). Germline V gene data show CDR1 as SGHKS and CDR2 as YYEKEE (reference sequence). The CDR3 extends over 15 amino acids. V lost 0 bases and J lost 2, with 11 bases in between. CDR3 protein: CASSLEPGGNYGYTF. The CDR3 nucleotides read TGTGCCAGCAGCTTGGAGCCGGGGGGGAACTATGGCTACACCTTC.

V usage is TRBV5-1 and J usage is TRBJ2-7; TRBD2 is a possible D gene (5 bases). The CDR3 has 13 amino acids. The germline V gene encodes CDR1 SGHRS and CDR2 YFSETQ. V was clipped by 3 bases and J by 3 bases, with 10 bases between them. The CDR3 DNA sequence: TGCGCCAGCAGCTCCGACGGGGACTACGAGCAGTACTTC. Translated, it gives CASSSDGDYEQYF. Drawing the rest from reference TRBV5-1 and TRBJ2-7, the complete variable domain is KAGVTQTPRYLIKTRGQQVTLSCSPISGHRSVSWYQQTPGQGLQFLFEYFSETQRNKGNFPGRFSGRQFSNSRSEMNVSTLELGDSALYLCASSSDGDYEQYFGPGTRLTVT.

The V gene is TRBV29-1, the J gene TRBJ1-2; tentative D call: TRBD1 (6 bases). The germline V gene encodes CDR1 SQVTM and CDR2 ANQGSEA. The CDR3 sequence is 12 residues long. V shed 2 bases and J shed 8 bases, with 12 bases lying between them. Here the CDR3 DNA reads TGCAGCGTTGAAAGGCAGGGGTACGGCTACACCTTC. It yields the protein CSVERQGYGYTF.

The chain couples TRBV18 to TRBJ2-7; the match to TRBD1 covers 7 bases. The length of the CDR3 is 15 residues. Germline CDR1 KGHSH, CDR2 LQKENI. J lost 2 bases, V lost 6 bases, and 10 bases had no gene match. The CDR3 sequence is CASSPGQVLTYEQYF. In DNA, the CDR3 is TGTGCCAGCTCCCCAGGACAGGTTCTTACCTACGAGCAGTACTTC.

The V gene is TRBV30, the J gene TRBJ1-2; D remains unclear. CDR3 length: 10 residues. Germline values: CDR1 GTSNPN, CDR2 SVGIG (reference sequence). V was trimmed by 8 bases and J by 12 bases, leaving 16 bases between them. CDR3 region: CALGAGGNTF. The CDR3 nucleotides are TGTGCCCTCGGCGCGGGCGGGAACACCTTC.

This chain links TRBV7-6 with TRBJ1-3; possible D gene TRBD1, 6 bases. The CDR3 is 15 amino acids. From germline, CDR1 is SGHVS and CDR2 FNYEAQ. V gave up 6 bases and J gave up 3 bases, with 15 bases separating them. CDR3 protein: CASSPLARGGNTIYF. Written as DNA, the CDR3 is TGTGCCAGCAGTCCGTTGGCCAGGGGTGGAAACACCATATATTTT.

This rearrangement joins TRBV6-5 to TRBJ2-3; 14 bases are a match to TRBD2. The CDR3 has 14 amino acids. V shed 8 bases, J shed 4 bases, and the junction held 2 bases outside the gene matches. CDR1 is MNHEY, CDR2 SVGAGI, per germline. CDR3 in DNA: TGTGCCAGCGGGACTAGCGGGGGTCCAGATACGCAGTATTTT. Amino acid sequence: CASGTSGGPDTQYF.